This T cell receptor (beta chain) was sequenced in a study of T cells in Graves' hyperthyroidism and ophthalmopathy. Broader study findings: It was a median around 6 months before onset that the model predicted ophthalmopathy. Most thyroid clonotypes expanded above 0.001 appeared in blood too.

Germline CDR1 reads DFQATT; CDR2 reads SNEGSKA (reference sequence). The CDR3 has 15 amino acids. RNA transcripts provided the source from which TCR beta CDR3 regions were amplified. HTBI primers were used for first-round RT-PCR of the TCR CDR3. TCRdb recomputed calls from the multiplex PCR reads with MiXCR, one row per CDR3 protein. The sample contains fewer than 700,000 distinct CDR3 sequences, approximately 17% of which appear only once. As regards this clonotype: The target antigen is unknown. One junction end does not reproduce the germline sequence, and a read error may be involved.

The sample taken for sequencing was blood. The receptor's source is a young woman with Graves' ophthalmopathy. The J gene is TRBJ2-6, the V gene TRBV20-1; the D is unclear. DNA of the CDR3: TGCAGTGCTAGACCCGGCGCTTCTGAGGCCAACGTCCTGACTTTC. Translated: CSARPGASEANVLTF.